The 27 T cell receptor beta chains below come from one sample, sequenced in a study of cytomegalovirus exposure and HLA in healthy donors. Amplification used 60 Vbeta primers and 13 Jbeta primers. Sequencing used immunoSEQ multiplex PCR; TCRdb keeps in-frame clones, though not all of them. This table holds some 98,000 clones, around a tenth found once. What was sequenced was PBMCs. The receptors originated from a man aged 45-65 years in good health and CMV-seropositive.

The rearrangement links TRBV4-3 to TRBJ2-3, with 10 positions matching TRBD2. Per the germline V gene, CDR1 is LGHNA and CDR2 is YSLEER. The J segment lost 1 base and the V segment lost 1 base, leaving 2 bases of the junction unmatched. The CDR3 totals 16 residues. The CDR3 sequence: CASSQVGTSGTDTQYF. The CDR3 nucleotides are TGCGCCAGCAGCCAAGTGGGGACTAGCGGCACAGATACGCAGTATTTT.

V gene TRBV11-2 combines with J gene TRBJ1-1; tentative D call: TRBD1 (6 bases). V was pared by 5 bases and J by 8 bases, with 9 bases between. The germline gives CDR1 SGHAT, CDR2 FQNNGV. This CDR3 spans 11 amino acids. CDR3: CASSIGTEAFF. CDR3 nucleotide sequence: TGTGCCAGCAGCATCGGGACAGAAGCTTTCTTT. Complete variable domain (other parts from reference TRBV11-2 and TRBJ1-1): EAGVAQSPRYKIIEKRQSVAFWCNPISGHATLYWYQQILGQGPKLLIQFQNNGVVDDSQLPKDRFSAERLKGVDSTLKIQPAKLEDSAVYLCASSIGTEAFFGQGTRLTVV.

This clone occurred many times. The V gene is TRBV7-9, the J gene TRBJ1-4; 7 positions agree with TRBD1. This CDR3 has 13 residues. CDR1 SEHNR and CDR2 FQNEAQ come from the germline V gene (reference sequence). V shed 8 bases and J 6 bases; nucleotides not matched to a gene: 6. The CDR3 loop is CASQDRTDEKLFF. CDR3 in DNA: TGTGCCAGCCAGGACAGGACGGATGAAAAACTGTTTTTT.

The V and J genes are TRBV9 and TRBJ2-7, with D possibly being TRBD2 (5 bases). V lost 4 bases to trimming and J lost 0 bases, with 17 bases between them. The V gene's germline CDR1 is SGDLS and CDR2 YYNGEE. This CDR3 is built from 16 residues. The CDR3 sequence: CASSPRYPGISYEQYF. CDR3 DNA sequence: TGTGCCAGCAGCCCTAGATACCCGGGAATCTCCTACGAGCAGTACTTC.

CDR3 coding DNA: TGTGCCAGCAGACCCACAGGTCTAAGATACGAGCAGTACTTC. This codes for CASRPTGLRYEQYF. The chain joins TRBV6-5 to TRBJ2-7; possibly TRBD1 for D (5 bases). Germline V lookup: CDR1 MNHEY, CDR2 SVGAGI. V dropped 6 bases and J dropped 4 bases, with 16 bases sitting between them. The CDR3 is 14 residues long.

This clone was counted a few times. The chain employs TRBV2 and TRBJ1-1, with D possibly TRBD1 on 5 matching bases. The CDR3 is made up of 14 amino acids. The germline V and J ends were trimmed by 4 bases and 3 bases, with 12 bases remaining between them. Germline V gives CDR1 SNHLY, CDR2 FYNNEI. CDR3 sequence: CASSGPGSDTEAFF. CDR3 sequence (DNA): TGTGCCAGCAGTGGCCCAGGGTCGGACACTGAAGCTTTCTTT.

V and J are TRBV5-1 and TRBJ2-1; the match to TRBD1 covers 9 bases. The CDR3 extends over 15 amino acids. The germline V gene has CDR1 SGHRS and CDR2 YFSETQ. V was clipped by 0 bases and J by 4 bases; unmatched bases: 2. The DNA of the CDR3 is TGCGCCAGCAGCTTGGCACAGGGGGCTTACAATGAGCAGTTCTTC. Translation: CASSLAQGAYNEQFF.

The V gene is TRBV5-1, the J gene TRBJ1-4; the D gene is possibly TRBD1 (5 bases). Trimming stripped 3 bases from V and 8 bases from J, with 17 bases between. From germline, CDR1 is SGHRS and CDR2 YFSETQ. This CDR3 spans 15 amino acids. The CDR3 reads CASSYGHGGQEKLFF. CDR3 nucleotides: TGCGCCAGCAGCTACGGACATGGAGGGCAGGAAAAACTGTTTTTT. Full variable domain (missing parts from reference TRBV5-1 and TRBJ1-4): KAGVTQTPRYLIKTRGQQVTLSCSPISGHRSVSWYQQTPGQGLQFLFEYFSETQRNKGNFPGRFSGRQFSNSRSEMNVSTLELGDSALYLCASSYGHGGQEKLFFGSGTQLSVL.

V and J are TRBV2 and TRBJ1-2; TRBD1 matches 8 bases. V was pared by 6 bases and J by 8 bases, with 5 bases of the junction left unmatched. In germline, CDR1 is SNHLY, CDR2 FYNNEI. This CDR3 spans 12 amino acids. The CDR3 coding sequence is TGTGCCAGCAGCGCGACAGGGGTCGGCTACACCTTC. Its translation: CASSATGVGYTF.

This clone was seen only a few times. The chain has TRBV27 and TRBJ2-7; TRBD1 aligns across 7 bases. With V trimmed by 5 bases and J by 3 bases, 7 bases remained unmatched. Germline V gene data show CDR1 as MNHEY and CDR2 as SMNVEV (reference sequence). There are 14 residues in the CDR3. The CDR3 DNA reads as TGTGCCAGCAGTCCTGGGGCAGGGGGCTACGAGCAGTACTTC. As protein: CASSPGAGGYEQYF.

This clone appeared a few times. This chain links TRBV5-1 with TRBJ2-1; a weak D match, TRBD2 (6 bases). Per germline, CDR1 SGHRS and CDR2 YFSETQ. V lost 5 bases and J 4 bases, leaving 19 bases between the germline ends. This CDR3 region has 16 residues. CDR3 nucleotide sequence: TGCGCCAGCAGTTATCGGGAGATGGTTATTTACAATGAGCAGTTCTTC. It specifies CASSYREMVIYNEQFF.

This clone was detected a few times. The chain uses TRBV19 and TRBJ1-2; no clear D. This CDR3 has 14 amino acids. CDR1 is LNHDA, CDR2 SQIVND, per germline (reference sequence). Trimming shortened V by 8 bases and J by 2 bases, and 15 bases separated the two germline ends. This CDR3 reads CASSNSLLNYGYTF. The CDR3 DNA reads as TGTGCCAGTTCCAATAGTCTGCTGAACTATGGCTACACCTTC. Supplemented by reference TRBV19 and TRBJ1-2, the full variable domain reads DGGITQSPKYLFRKEGQNVTLSCEQNLNHDAMYWYRQDPGQGLRLIYYSQIVNDFQKGDIAEGYSVSREKKESFPLTVTSAQKNPTAFYLCASSNSLLNYGYTFGSGTRLTVV.

A few counts support this clone. This chain links TRBV30 with TRBJ1-2; TRBD1 matches 8 bases. CDR3 length equals 12 residues. The germline V gene has CDR1 GTSNPN and CDR2 SVGIG (reference sequence). The ends lost 3 bases at V and 4 bases at J; junction bases unmatched: 1. The CDR3 DNA is TGTGCCTGGAGCGGACAGGGCTATGGCTACACCTTC. It specifies CAWSGQGYGYTF.

This clone was observed a few times. V is TRBV27 and J is TRBJ1-2; 7 positions agree with TRBD1. Looked up from germline, CDR1 is MNHEY and CDR2 is SMNVEV (reference sequence). V shed 5 bases and J 8 bases; nucleotides not matched to a gene: 8. The CDR3 is made up of 13 amino acids. CDR3 coding DNA: TGTGCCAGCAGTGGAACCGGGACAGCGGGCTACACCTTC. This sequence encodes CASSGTGTAGYTF.

This rearrangement joins TRBV7-2 to TRBJ1-1; possible D gene TRBD1, 6 bases. Germline V gene sequence: CDR1 SGHTA, CDR2 FQGNSA. The length of the CDR3 is 16 residues. Trimming stripped 2 bases from V and 4 bases from J, with 17 bases between. CDR3 protein: CASSLNPRGRVTEAFF. CDR3 nucleotide sequence: TGTGCCAGCAGCTTAAATCCCAGGGGCCGGGTCACTGAAGCTTTCTTT.

The chain employs TRBV6-5 and TRBJ2-1; 10 nucleotides agree with TRBD1. The length of the CDR3 is 15 residues. V was pared by 2 bases and J by 6 bases, with 4 bases of the junction left unmatched. Germline CDR1 and CDR2: MNHEY and SVGAGI. The CDR3, as DNA: TGTGCCAGCAGTTACGGTGGGACAGGGGTCAATGAGCAGTTCTTC. This encodes CASSYGGTGVNEQFF.

V and J are TRBV9 and TRBJ1-1, with 10 bases identical to TRBD1. Trimming took 7 bases from V and 4 from J; bases not matched to a gene: 4. The CDR3 totals 13 residues. Per the germline V gene, CDR1 is SGDLS and CDR2 is YYNGEE. The DNA of the CDR3 is TGTGCCAGCGGGACAGGGGTTGCCACTGAAGCTTTCTTT. Translating it yields CASGTGVATEAFF.

The J gene is TRBJ1-1, the V gene TRBV27; 8 positions agree with TRBD1. V shed 5 bases and J 5 bases; nucleotides not matched to a gene: 10. CDR3 length: 15 amino acids. Per germline, CDR1 MNHEY and CDR2 SMNVEV (reference sequence). CDR3 sequence: CASSNNPGGRTEAFF. As DNA, the CDR3 is TGTGCCAGCAGTAACAACCCAGGGGGCAGGACTGAAGCTTTCTTT.

This clone turned up a few times. Here the CDR3 DNA reads TGTGCCAGCAGTTCCCCCCCCCGGAGTAGCTCCTACGAGCAGTACTTC. It codes for CASSSPPRSSSYEQYF. The chain combines TRBV27 with TRBJ2-7, with no clear D. V gave up 4 bases and J gave up 0 bases, with 16 bases separating them. Germline loops: CDR1 MNHEY, CDR2 SMNVEV (reference sequence). The CDR3 totals 16 residues.

This clone was observed a handful of times. The rearrangement joins TRBV7-3 to TRBJ2-2; D call uncertain. Germline V CDR1 and CDR2: SGHTA, FQGTGA. This CDR3 has 13 residues. Trimming left V 5 bases short and J 5 bases short, with 9 bases between. The CDR3 reads CASSATRTGELFF. The CDR3, as DNA: TGTGCCAGCAGCGCCACCAGGACCGGGGAGCTGTTTTTT.

The sample holds a few counts of this clone. The J gene is TRBJ1-5, the V gene TRBV10-1, with 7 bases aligning to TRBD1. CDR3 length equals 15 residues. The V and J ends lost 6 bases and 1 base, in that order; junction bases with no gene match: 6. Germline V gives CDR1 WNHNN, CDR2 SYGVQD (reference sequence). The CDR3 region is CASSETGYSNQPQHF. For the CDR3, the DNA is TGCGCCAGCAGCGAGACAGGGTACAGCAATCAGCCCCAGCATTTT.

V usage is TRBV27 and J usage is TRBJ1-5, with a weak D call TRBD1 (5 bases). The germline V gene encodes CDR1 MNHEY and CDR2 SMNVEV (reference sequence). The CDR3 sequence is 16 residues long. V was pared by 0 bases and J by 0 bases, with 9 bases between. CDR3: CASSLSGAASNQPQHF. Written as DNA, the CDR3 is TGTGCCAGCAGTTTATCTGGGGCGGCTAGCAATCAGCCCCAGCATTTT.

V is TRBV27 and J is TRBJ1-1, with TRBD2 matching over 11 bases. Judging by the DNA end, TRBJ2-2 fits better; the J call may be wrong. This CDR3 is 17 amino acids long. In germline, CDR1 is MNHEY, CDR2 SMNVEV (reference sequence). The CDR3 coding sequence is TGTGCCAGCAGTTTAGGGCTAGCGGGAGGTGGCACCGGGGAGCTGTTTTTT. This gives the protein CASSLGLAGGGTGELFF.

This rearrangement joins TRBV28 to TRBJ2-5; D is perhaps TRBD2 (5 bases). This CDR3 is 13 amino acids long. V lost 3 bases and J 2 bases, leaving 7 bases between the germline ends. Germline CDR1 is MDHEN and CDR2 is SYDVKM. CDR3 amino acids: CASSLGRQETQYF. The CDR3, as DNA: TGTGCCAGCAGTTTGGGGAGACAAGAGACCCAGTACTTC.

This clone was recorded a few times. This chain uses TRBV5-1 with TRBJ1-3; 9 bases are shared with TRBD1. This CDR3 has 16 residues. Trimming at V came to 0 bases and at J to 0 bases, leaving 1 base not matched to a gene. The V gene's germline CDR1 is SGHRS and CDR2 YFSETQ. This CDR3 is CASSLGDRASGNTIYF. The CDR3 DNA is TGCGCCAGCAGCTTGGGGGACAGGGCCTCTGGAAACACCATATATTTT.

The V and J genes are TRBV10-3 and TRBJ2-2, with 7 bases matching TRBD1. CDR3 length: 15 amino acids. Unmatched junction bases numbered 9, after V lost 5 bases and J lost 6 bases. From germline, CDR1 is ENHRY and CDR2 SYGVKD. The CDR3 reads CAISLGTGVAGELFF. The DNA for the CDR3 is TGTGCCATCAGTTTAGGCACAGGGGTGGCCGGGGAGCTGTTTTTT.

This clone was counted between two and nine times. The chain uses TRBV10-3 and TRBJ1-1; 10 bases map to TRBD1. With V trimmed by 7 bases and J by 8 bases, 1 base remained unmatched. This CDR3 has 11 residues. Germline V gene lookup returns CDR1 ENHRY and CDR2 SYGVKD. The CDR3 loop is CAIMGQGEAFF. CDR3 DNA sequence: TGTGCCATCATGGGACAGGGGGAAGCTTTCTTT.